The rows below give T cell receptor beta chains drawn from one sample of a study of CD8 T cells in ankylosing spondylitis. TCRdb redid the calling of the 5' RACE reads with MiXCR, one entry per CDR3 protein. The sample gives about 700,000 distinct CDR3 sequences, under 20% of which show up once; roughly a fifth is in the top ten. Sequenced sample: blood, either unsorted or a sorted T cell fraction (not recorded which). The receptors were gathered from a male donor with ankylosing spondylitis. The CDR3 runs from the conserved cysteine through the conserved F or W.

j_call v_call cdr3_aa
TRBJ1-6 TRBV20-1 CSARPVEGQRNSPLHF
TRBJ2-3 TRBV10-3 CAIGPGLAADTQYF
TRBJ1-6 TRBV3-1 CASSHRQGRSGSPLHF
TRBJ2-7 TRBV27 CASSLTGPNSYEQYF
TRBJ2-7 TRBV9 CASSVADARSYEQYF
TRBJ1-1 TRBV5-1 CASSLSLRSNTEAFF
TRBJ1-1 TRBV20-1 CSATRTANTEAFF
TRBJ1-4 TRBV7-2 CASSSNRGRNEKLFF
TRBJ2-5 TRBV10-3 CATSGTIQETQYF
TRBJ2-3 TRBV2 CASSRLAASTDTQYF
TRBJ2-5 TRBV4-2 CASSQGVGGGPFF
TRBJ2-3 TRBV7-2 CASSPQTFLTDTQYF
TRBJ2-3 TRBV4-2 CASSQVVSGATDTQYF
TRBJ1-6 TRBV10-3 CAISSVGPGAGSPLHF
TRBJ2-1 TRBV3-1 CASSRGGVDGANEQFF
TRBJ2-2 TRBV5-1 CASSAPLANTGELFF
TRBJ1-1 TRBV20-1 CSARKTQGRTEAFF
TRBJ2-7 TRBV29-1 CSVEDLRGGYEQYF
TRBJ1-3 TRBV12-3/TRBV12-4 CASSPRDRADTIYF
TRBJ1-5 TRBV27 CASSSPGRPNEPQHF
TRBJ1-5 TRBV5-1 CANQGSAQPQHF
TRBJ2-5 TRBV10-3 CAISDPGLAGAETQYF
TRBJ2-1 TRBV19 CASMGGELQQFF